The source of this T cell receptor (beta chain) is a study of spatial heterogeneity in lung cancer (dated by TCRdb to the late 2010s). Notes on the research overall: Beta-chain transcripts were consistently detected in greater numbers than alpha-chain transcripts, which likely reflected higher beta-chain transcript abundance. In the raw uncorrected reads, each unique combination of TCR and UMI appeared more than ten times on average. In non-small cell lung cancer, the study made a quantitative comparison of TCR alpha and beta repertoires among multiple tumor regions, matched nontumor lung and blood. TCR repertoire features were related to nonsynonymous mutation counts determined by whole-exome sequencing of tumor tissue. At surgery, 200 to 250 tumor regions, 64 matched nontumor lung samples and more than 55 PBMC samples were TCR-sequenced for both alpha and beta chains. Paper-wide results and their limitations: Ubiquitous expanded tumor TCRs were detected in blood more often at tumor resection than at routine follow-up. Confirming at a functional level the hypothesis that regional TCRs recognize regional mutations was considered to require additional single-cell paired TCR alpha and beta sequencing.

Explained via the paper, the time point label denotes: sample taken at primary tumor resection. Whole RNA extracted from tumor and nontumor lung tissue, or from cryopreserved PBMC samples, was used for TCR sequencing without cell sorting. Donors were around 69 patients with early-stage, untreated non-small cell lung cancer from the lung TRACERx cohort. Patients were selected for TCR sequencing only if sufficient RNA was available from at least two tumor regions. To prepare the library, 5' RACE was applied. The data were produced on a NextSeq 500. In the TCR library protocol, a unique molecular identifier was attached to each TCR cDNA molecule so that PCR and sequencing errors could be corrected. The authors processed their data as follows. TCR identification, UMI-based error correction and CDR3 extraction were all carried out with Decombinator tools. TCRs above a frequency of 2 per 1,000, corresponding to the top 1% of the tumor frequency distribution, were defined as expanded. Rényi diversity was computed with the R vegan package after subsampling each repertoire 100 times to 5,000 TCRs. CDR3 similarity networks were built from amino acid triplet string-kernel similarity, connecting CDR3s with pairwise similarity above 0.82. TCRdb reworked the public reads: Q25 trimming with fastp, MiXCR clone assembly, productive beta chains retained. CDR3 protein duplicates are merged, each entry listing the most common genes and DNA. The V and J calls, along with clone size, are taken from TCRdb and not from the paper's own processing. For this sample there are about 13,000 distinct CDR3 sequences; 3.9% appear just once. 35% to 50% of the sample goes to the ten largest clones.

This clonotype was counted at least ten times. Its specific antigen is unknown. Per-base qualities were not stored, and no clone one base away is much larger. This beta chain slipped into a library made for alpha chains as a stray read, so its size is not meaningful. The CDR3 numbers 12 residues from cysteine through phenylalanine. Only the CDR3 portion is preserved as DNA: 36 bases, with reading frame beginning at the first base. The germline V gene encodes CDR1 MNHEY and CDR2 SVGEGT. V loses 6 bases, J loses 2 bases, and the germline ends lie 8 bases apart. The rearrangement joined TRBV6-2 or TRBV6-3 to TRBJ2-7; confidence is insufficient to name the D gene. The sequenced sample was PBMCs, obtained at surgery. The clonotype was recovered from a male donor with early-stage non-small cell lung cancer. The CDR3 sequence is CASSHTAYEQYF. The nucleotide sequence reads TGTGCCAGCAGCCACACAGCCTACGAGCAGTACTTC.